The 30 T cell receptor beta chains in this list originate from one sample, sequenced in a study of shared clonotypes between healthy human individuals. Terminally differentiated effector memory CD45RA+ cells were excluded from the naive CD8 cells, which were CD45RO-negative and positively selected for CCR7. Repertoires were generated with immunoSEQ multiplex PCR, while TCRdb's copy carries only in-frame clones and drops some. Of around 2,000,000 clones in the sample, roughly 91% were seen once. The sequenced sample was naive CD8+ T cells from PBMCs. Every receptor here comes from a man aged 18-30 years in good health. Some clones in this sample may be carry-over from other donors' samples.

About this clone itself: Other DNA sequences within the sample encode an identical CDR3. The chain links TRBV5-1 to TRBJ2-5; TRBD1 matches 7 bases. This CDR3 is 14 amino acids long. V gave up 3 bases and J gave up 2 bases; unmatched junction bases: 4. Germline V lookup: CDR1 SGHRS, CDR2 YFSETQ. CDR3 nucleotides: TGCGCCAGCAGCTCTACAGGGGTTCAAGAGACCCAGTACTTC. Amino acids: CASSSTGVQETQYF.

The V and J genes are TRBV29-1 and TRBJ2-7; D unresolved. CDR3 length: 13 residues. Germline values: CDR1 SQVTM, CDR2 ANQGSEA. V lost 2 bases and J 2 bases, leaving 10 bases between the germline ends. CDR3 sequence: CSVETPGPYEQYF. DNA for the CDR3: TGCAGCGTTGAAACCCCGGGCCCCTACGAGCAGTACTTC.

This chain links TRBV5-1 with TRBJ2-5; 14 bases match TRBD2. The CDR3 length is 16 residues. J was trimmed by 4 bases and V by 3 bases; bases with no gene match: 5. CDR1 is SGHRS and CDR2 is YFSETQ in the germline V gene. The CDR3 loop reads CASSWWTSGRTETQYF. The CDR3 bases are TGCGCCAGCAGCTGGTGGACTAGCGGGAGGACAGAGACCCAGTACTTC.

V and J are TRBV19 and TRBJ1-5; possible D gene TRBD1, 6 bases. Germline V gene sequence: CDR1 LNHDA, CDR2 SQIVND (reference sequence). This CDR3 is 18 amino acids long. V shed 6 bases and J shed 0 bases, with 21 bases lying between them. The CDR3 nucleotides read TGTGCCAGTAGCGCAATAGGGACAATCTACCATAGCAATCAGCCCCAGCATTTT. This gives the protein CASSAIGTIYHSNQPQHF.

The genes are TRBV4-1 and TRBJ1-1, with 8 bases aligning to TRBD1. V trimming: 0 bases; J trimming: 1 base; junction bases outside the gene matches: 7. The germline V gene has CDR1 MGHRA and CDR2 YSYEKL. The CDR3 length is 17 residues. DNA of the CDR3: TGCGCCAGCAGCCAAGATGGGGACAGGCTCCCGAACACTGAAGCTTTCTTT. This sequence encodes CASSQDGDRLPNTEAFF.

This clone was seen more than once but under ten times. The genes are TRBV7-9 and TRBJ2-7; 10 bases match TRBD1. The V gene's germline CDR1 is SEHNR and CDR2 FQNEAQ (reference sequence). The ends lost 5 bases at V and 4 bases at J; junction bases unmatched: 5. This CDR3 has 14 residues. The CDR3 loop reads CASSLDRGEYEQYF. The CDR3 nucleotides are TGTGCCAGCAGCCTGGACAGGGGGGAGTACGAGCAGTACTTC.

For this clone: Other DNA sequences from this sample encode an identical CDR3 as well. This sequence joins TRBV5-1 and TRBJ1-2, with 7 positions matching TRBD1. The length of the CDR3 is 13 residues. Per germline, CDR1 SGHRS and CDR2 YFSETQ. V trimming: 0 bases; J trimming: 7 bases; junction bases outside the gene matches: 3. Written as DNA, the CDR3 is TGCGCCAGCAGCTTGGGACAGGGCTCTGGCTACACCTTC. This translates into CASSLGQGSGYTF.

The chain uses TRBV27 and TRBJ1-5, with D perhaps matching TRBD1 (6 bases). V lost 6 bases and J lost 6, with 18 bases in between. Germline assignment: CDR1 MNHEY and CDR2 SMNVEV (reference sequence). The CDR3 totals 15 residues. CDR3 region: CASSRTRGGGQPQHF. The CDR3 nucleotides read TGTGCCAGCAGCCGCACCAGGGGCGGCGGTCAGCCCCAGCATTTT.

Of note for this clone: A single base separates this from a much larger clone, so it may be a read error. This sample includes further DNA sequences coding for the same CDR3. The chain has TRBV27 and TRBJ2-7, with TRBD1 as a possible D gene (6 bases). Germline V gene data show CDR1 as MNHEY and CDR2 as SMNVEV (reference sequence). The length of the CDR3 is 11 residues. The V and J ends lost 6 bases and 6 bases respectively, with 9 bases between them. CDR3 DNA: TGTGCCAGCAGCCTAGGGGGCGAGCAGTACTTC. Translating it yields CASSLGGEQYF.

The chain is built from TRBV27 and TRBJ2-1, with D perhaps TRBD2 (6 bases). CDR1 MNHEY and CDR2 SMNVEV come from the germline V gene (reference sequence). The CDR3 is 14 amino acids. Trimming removed 2 bases at V and 9 bases at J, with 14 bases between. The CDR3 region has the DNA TGTGCCAGCAGTTTAGGGCCGGACGGGGGTGAGCAGTTCTTC. As protein: CASSLGPDGGEQFF.

The chain has TRBV4-1 and TRBJ2-2, with D possibly matching TRBD1 (5 bases). CDR1 and CDR2 from the germline V gene are MGHRA and YSYEKL. Trimming pared 2 bases from V and 1 base from J, leaving 8 bases between. This CDR3 has 15 amino acids. The CDR3 DNA follows: TGCGCCAGCAGCCAAAGACAGAGGAACACCGGGGAGCTGTTTTTT. As protein: CASSQRQRNTGELFF.

The count of this clone is one. J is TRBJ2-3 and V is TRBV7-2; possible D gene TRBD1, 6 bases. V shed 7 bases and J shed 0 bases, with 20 bases lying between them. The CDR3 sequence is 17 residues long. Per the germline V gene, CDR1 is SGHTA and CDR2 is FQGNSA. CDR3 amino acids: CASTSTGMWASTDTQYF. The CDR3 DNA follows: TGTGCCAGCACCTCTACAGGGATGTGGGCCAGCACAGATACGCAGTATTTT.

J is TRBJ2-3 and V is TRBV7-2; D is uncertain. V was pared by 0 bases and J by 3 bases, with 10 bases between. CDR3 size: 15 residues. Germline V lookup: CDR1 SGHTA, CDR2 FQGNSA. CDR3 amino acids: CASSLAVTGTDTQYF. CDR3 nucleotide sequence: TGTGCCAGCAGCTTAGCGGTTACCGGAACAGATACGCAGTATTTT.

The genes are TRBV21-1 and TRBJ2-7; the table's TRBD1 call for D was not verified on the DNA. TRBV21-1 is shown as a pseudogene. This CDR3 region has 14 residues. CDR3 protein: CASSKDRVCYEQYF. The CDR3, as DNA: TGTGCCAGCAGCAAAGACAGGGTCTGCTACGAGCAGTACTTC.

The chain has TRBV7-9 and TRBJ1-4, with no clear D. The CDR3 sequence is 14 residues long. Trimming removed 4 bases from V and 8 bases from J, with 14 bases in between. Germline CDR1 reads SEHNR; CDR2 reads FQNEAQ (reference sequence). CDR3 protein: CASSSPWREEKLFF. DNA of the CDR3: TGTGCCAGCAGCTCGCCATGGAGGGAGGAAAAACTGTTTTTT.

V and J are TRBV28 and TRBJ2-7; 11 bases match TRBD2. CDR3 length: 14 amino acids. The V segment lost 6 bases and the J segment 2 bases; nucleotides outside the gene matches: 3. The germline V gene encodes CDR1 MDHEN and CDR2 SYDVKM. CDR3 nucleotides: TGTGCCAGCAGAATGACTAGCGGGACCTACGAGCAGTACTTC. Translated, it gives CASRMTSGTYEQYF.

This chain connects TRBV4-1 to TRBJ2-4; perhaps TRBD1 as D (8 bases). Germline CDR1 is MGHRA and CDR2 is YSYEKL. Trimming removed 3 bases at V and 2 bases at J, with 26 bases between. The CDR3 consists of 20 residues. The CDR3 region is CASSQSGTGLALLSKNIQYF. The CDR3 DNA reads TGCGCCAGCAGCCAGAGCGGGACAGGCCTGGCTTTGCTGTCCAAAAACATTCAGTACTTC.

This chain connects TRBV28 to TRBJ2-5, with TRBD1 as a possible D gene (5 bases). The CDR3 runs 19 residues. CDR1 MDHEN and CDR2 SYDVKM come from the germline V gene. V lost 3 bases and J lost 2, with 25 bases in between. In DNA form, the CDR3 reads TGTGCCAGCAGTTTTGTAAGGGGCGCGGTCCCGACCTCGCAAGAGACCCAGTACTTC. Residues: CASSFVRGAVPTSQETQYF.

The V call is TRBV4-3, the J call TRBJ1-2; TRBD1 agrees at 7 bases. With V trimmed by 0 bases and J by 5 bases, 15 bases remained unmatched. Germline assignment: CDR1 LGHNA and CDR2 YSLEER. CDR3 length: 18 residues. In DNA form, the CDR3 reads TGCGCCAGCAGCCAAGATACAGGGGCAGGGAGAACTCTTTATGGCTACACCTTC. Translation: CASSQDTGAGRTLYGYTF.

This sequence joins TRBV13 and TRBJ2-4, with D maybe TRBD1 (6 bases). Germline assignment: CDR1 PRHDT and CDR2 FYEKMQ (reference sequence). The CDR3 totals 18 residues. Trimming took 4 bases from V and 0 from J, leaving 19 bases between them. CDR3 residues: CASSSRQTGTRAKNIQYF. The CDR3 DNA reads TGTGCCAGCAGCTCCCGCCAGACCGGGACACGAGCCAAAAACATTCAGTACTTC.

The chain links TRBV7-9 to TRBJ2-2; D not certain. The germline V and J ends were trimmed by 5 bases and 7 bases, with 14 bases remaining between them. This CDR3 is 14 amino acids long. Germline V gene sequence: CDR1 SEHNR, CDR2 FQNEAQ (reference sequence). The DNA for the CDR3 is TGTGCCAGCAGCATGACCCCTCCGGGCGGGGAGCTGTTTTTT. Residues: CASSMTPPGGELFF.

As for this clone: This CDR3 is also generated by other DNA sequences in the sample. The chain has TRBV27 and TRBJ1-1, with 11 positions matching TRBD1. The CDR3 is 14 residues long. Germline V gene sequence: CDR1 MNHEY, CDR2 SMNVEV (reference sequence). Germline trimming cut 1 base from V and 6 bases from J; bases unmatched to any gene: 1. The CDR3 bases are TGTGCCAGCAGTTTATTGGGACAGGGGGCTGAAGCTTTCTTT. Protein: CASSLLGQGAEAFF.

This sequence joins TRBV27 and TRBJ2-3; the match to TRBD1 covers 7 bases. CDR3 length: 18 amino acids. Germline values: CDR1 MNHEY, CDR2 SMNVEV (reference sequence). V gave up 6 bases and J gave up 5 bases; unmatched junction bases: 20. CDR3 DNA: TGTGCCAGCAGCCAGGTCCAGATCAGCAGGGGGAATGAAGATACGCAGTATTTT. Translating gives CASSQVQISRGNEDTQYF.

The V call is TRBV2, the J call TRBJ2-7; 9 nucleotides agree with TRBD1. Trimming took 7 bases from V and 0 from J; bases not matched to a gene: 7. Per germline, CDR1 SNHLY and CDR2 FYNNEI. The CDR3 runs 15 residues. The CDR3 DNA reads as TGTGCCAGCACCCCTACAGGGGGCAACTCCTACGAGCAGTACTTC. Amino acid sequence: CASTPTGGNSYEQYF.

The chain carries TRBV5-6 and TRBJ2-1; tentatively, D is TRBD2 (6 bases). Germline CDR1 and CDR2: SGHDT and YYEEEE. With 4 bases removed from V and 0 bases from J, the gap between germline ends came to 11 bases. CDR3 length: 15 residues. The CDR3 DNA reads TGTGCCAGCAGCGCGGGACGGAACTCCTACAATGAGCAGTTCTTC. Amino acid sequence: CASSAGRNSYNEQFF.

V usage is TRBV7-9 and J usage is TRBJ2-3; possibly TRBD1 or TRBD2 for D (5 bases each). In germline, CDR1 is SEHNR, CDR2 FQNEAQ (reference sequence). The V gene lost 6 bases and the J gene lost 5 bases, with 15 bases spanning the gap. The CDR3 is made up of 14 amino acids. This CDR3 reads CASRLGLGEDTQYF. The CDR3 coding sequence is TGTGCCAGCAGATTGGGGCTGGGGGAAGATACGCAGTATTTT.

This clone was seen once. The gene calls are TRBV9 and TRBJ2-5; no definite D call. The CDR3 runs 13 residues. Trimming left V 2 bases short and J 0 bases short, with 5 bases between. CDR1 is SGDLS and CDR2 is YYNGEE in the germline V gene. The CDR3 reads CASSVRDQETQYF. CDR3 nucleotides: TGTGCCAGCAGCGTTCGGGACCAAGAGACCCAGTACTTC. Variable domain in full (rest from reference TRBV9 and TRBJ2-5): DSGVTQTPKHLITATGQRVTLRCSPRSGDLSVYWYQQSLDQGLQFLIQYYNGEERAKGNILERFSAQQFPDLHSELNLSSLELGDSALYFCASSVRDQETQYFGPGTRLLVL.

The table lists this clone with a few counts. This chain links TRBV2 with TRBJ1-1; D remains unclear. The CDR3 runs to 15 residues. V was clipped by 6 bases and J by 6 bases, with 20 bases between them. CDR1 and CDR2 from the germline V gene are SNHLY and FYNNEI. CDR3 sequence (DNA): TGTGCCAGCAGGGACGTTGTGCAGTTCCTCCCTGAAGCTTTCTTT. Translated, it gives CASRDVVQFLPEAFF. Filled out from reference TRBV2 and TRBJ1-1, the complete variable domain reads EPEVTQTPSHQVTQMGQEVILRCVPISNHLYFYWYRQILGQKVEFLVSFYNNEISEKSEIFDDQFSVERPDGSNFTLKIRSTKLEDSAMYFCASRDVVQFLPEAFFGQGTRLTVV.

The chain carries TRBV5-6 and TRBJ1-2; TRBD1 aligns across 7 bases. V was clipped by 1 base and J by 4 bases; unmatched bases: 7. CDR1 is SGHDT and CDR2 is YYEEEE in the germline V gene. The CDR3 contains 15 residues. The CDR3 spells CASSLWEGATYGYTF. CDR3 bases: TGTGCCAGCAGCTTGTGGGAGGGGGCGACCTATGGCTACACCTTC.

This sequence joins TRBV27 and TRBJ2-1; D uncertain. Deletions cut 6 bases from V and 0 bases from J, with 6 bases between. CDR1 MNHEY and CDR2 SMNVEV come from the germline V gene (reference sequence). The CDR3 has 13 residues. In nucleotides, the CDR3 is TGTGCCAGCAGGTTAGCCTCCTACAATGAGCAGTTCTTC. Its protein product is CASRLASYNEQFF.